A selection of T cell receptor beta chains follows, all from one sample in a study of blood T cell repertoires in COVID-19. Assay used: immunoSEQ multiplex PCR; TCRdb lists only in-frame clones, some missing. The table lists 110,000 or so clones, 81% of them singletons. The material sequenced was peripheral blood. These receptors were taken from a woman between 65 and 79 years old with acute or convalescent COVID-19. Both conserved end residues are part of each CDR3. A D gene is named only where the DNA matches it firmly. The size field is filled for only some rows; it gives once, few, many or a size class.

clone size	D gene	V gene	J gene	CDR3 DNA	CDR3 protein
.	.	TRBV7-2	TRBJ1-4	TGTGCCAGCAGCGCCTATACAGCAACTAATGAAAAACTGTTTTTT	CASSAYTATNEKLFF
.	.	TRBV3-1/TRBV3-2	TRBJ1-4	TGTGCCAGCAGCCAAGATTCACAGGGATGGGAAAAACTGTTTTTT	CASSQDSQGWEKLFF
.	TRBD1	TRBV4-1	TRBJ1-6	TGCGCCAGCAGCTTTACAGGGGGTGTGTCACCCCTCCACTTT	CASSFTGGVSPLHF
.	TRBD1	TRBV6-2/TRBV6-3	TRBJ2-7	TGTGCCAGCAGTTACCAGGGGGTCTACGAGCAGTACTTC	CASSYQGVYEQYF
medium-sized	.	TRBV4-3	TRBJ1-2	TGCGCCAGCAGCCAAGATCTCGAGGTCGGGGGCTACACCTTC	CASSQDLEVGGYTF
.	.	TRBV28	TRBJ1-2	TGTGCCAGCAGTGGGGGGGCCTATGGCTACACCTTC	CASSGGAYGYTF
once	TRBD1	TRBV27	TRBJ2-1	TGTGCCAGCAGTGAGCCAGGGGGCAATGAGCAGTTCTTC	CASSEPGGNEQFF
once	.	TRBV9	TRBJ1-1	TGTGCCAGCAGCGTAACCTGGAGCCGGGCTGAAGCTTTCTTT	CASSVTWSRAEAFF
.	.	TRBV27	TRBJ2-5	TGTGCCAGCAGTTACAGGGTACGCGAGACCCAGTACTTC	CASSYRVRETQYF
.	.	TRBV6-5	TRBJ2-7	TGTGCCAGCAAAAGAAGGGGGTCGAGCGAGCAGTACTTC	CASKRRGSSEQYF
.	.	TRBV12-3/TRBV12-4	TRBJ2-5	TGTGCCAGCAGCATCGGGTACCAAGAGACCCAGTACTTC	CASSIGYQETQYF
once	.	TRBV5-6	TRBJ1-1	TGTGCCAGCAGCTTCCGGACGGCGGGAAAGAACACTGAAGCTTTCTTT	CASSFRTAGKNTEAFF
.	.	TRBV5-1	TRBJ1-2	TGCGCCAGCCGGGGAGGGGGAGCTGGCTACACCTTC	CASRGGGAGYTF
few	.	TRBV19	TRBJ1-1	TGTGCCACCTGGGACAAGGAGGTTACTGAAGCTTTCTTT	CATWDKEVTEAFF
.	.	TRBV10-1	TRBJ1-1	TGCGCCAGCAGTGAGTCCGGGGGAGGAACTGAAGCTTTCTTT	CASSESGGGTEAFF
once	.	TRBV9	TRBJ1-2	TGTGCCAGCAGCCCCGGACAGTCTAACTATGGCTACACCTTC	CASSPGQSNYGYTF
.	.	TRBV7-3	TRBJ2-2	TGTGCCAGCAGCTTAATAGCGAGAAACACCGGGGAGCTGTTTTTT	CASSLIARNTGELFF
once	.	TRBV5-6	TRBJ2-7	TGTGCCAGCAGCTTGTGGATAGCCGGGGACTACGAGCAGTACTTC	CASSLWIAGDYEQYF
.	TRBD1	TRBV19	TRBJ2-2	TGTGCCAGTAGTATAGCCGGGACAGGGTTGGGGGAGCTGTTTTTT	CASSIAGTGLGELFF
.	.	TRBV20-1	TRBJ2-1	TGCAGTGCTAGTACTAGCCCCGGAGGGTACAATGAGCAGTTCTTC	CSASTSPGGYNEQFF
.	TRBD2	TRBV7-6	TRBJ2-7	TGTGCCAGCAGCTCCGGGACTAGTGATTACGAGCAGTACTTC	CASSSGTSDYEQYF
.	TRBD2	TRBV14	TRBJ2-7	TGTGCCAGCAGCCAAGAACGGGGGGGCGAGCAGTACTTC	CASSQERGGEQYF
.	TRBD1	TRBV27	TRBJ1-5	TGTGCCAGCAGTCTCGGACAGGGCGGGAATCAGCCCCAGCATTTT	CASSLGQGGNQPQHF
once	TRBD2	TRBV4-2	TRBJ2-1	TGTGCCAGCAGCCAAACCGGACATAGCGGGAGGCACCAGGGATACAATGAGCAGTTCTTC	CASSQTGHSGRHQGYNEQFF
.	.	TRBV15	TRBJ2-3	TGTGCCACCAGCAGTGCACTCACTCCGGATACGCAGTATTTT	CATSSALTPDTQYF
.	TRBD1	TRBV6-4	TRBJ1-2	TGTGCCAGCAGCCCTCGACAGGGGGTGGACTATGGCTACACCTTC	CASSPRQGVDYGYTF
.	.	TRBV28	TRBJ2-5	TGTGCCAGCAGTCCGCAAGGAGGGGGCACAGAGACCCAGTACTTC	CASSPQGGGTETQYF
few	.	TRBV7-9	TRBJ1-1	TGTGCCAGCTCCGGGGGGGACCTCACTGAAGCTTTCTTT	CASSGGDLTEAFF
.	.	TRBV27	TRBJ2-3	TGTGCCAGCAGTTTATTGGGGGCCACAGATACGCAGTATTTT	CASSLLGATDTQYF